The present T cell receptor (beta chain) was sequenced within a study of naive and memory T cell subsets. Ligated cDNA underwent four rounds of PCR with nested alpha and beta constant region primers and SP2. TCRdb ran MiXCR on the 5' RACE reads and lists one entry per CDR3 protein. The sample lists over 45,000 distinct CDR3 sequences; 7.6% were seen once. Germline values: CDR1 LNHNV, CDR2 YYDKDF (reference sequence). V lost 0 bases and J 4 bases, leaving 7 bases between the germline ends. The CDR3 spans 13 residues. This clonotype was seen repeatedly, ten times or more. The library had UMIs added by 3' ligation of an oligonucleotide to TCR cDNA.

The V and J genes are TRBV15 and TRBJ2-7, with D uncertain. This clonotype was sampled from a female donor in good health. DNA for the CDR3: TGTGCCACCAGCAGAGATCCACGTTACGAGCAGTACTTC. This codes for CATSRDPRYEQYF.